This T cell receptor (beta chain) was recorded in a study of graft-versus-host responses after intestinal transplantation (dated by TCRdb to 2020 to 2022). Looking at the study overall: The transplants that recipients received were multivisceral, liver-intestinal, or isolated intestinal. A peak of at least 4% donor T cells among recipient peripheral blood mononuclear cells was the definition used for donor T cell macrochimerism. To identify alloreactive clones, pre-transplant mixed lymphocyte reaction products were sequenced and then compared with unstimulated pre-transplant donor and recipient T cells. Graft-versus-host and host-versus-graft alloreactive T cell clones were tracked in the graft, circulation and bone marrow after intestinal transplantation using bulk TCR-beta CDR3 sequencing. The cohort enrolled some 25 intestinal transplant recipients including one retransplant, and a few patients lacking pretransplant specimens were excluded. Every recipient was given anti-thymocyte globulin induction, followed by around three years of maintenance tacrolimus and steroids. Rather than going through the commercial service, samples from a few later patients were sequenced in-house on an Illumina MiSeq and processed with MiXCR.

What the time point label conveys for this sample: cells obtained before transplantation from donor or recipient. CD3+CD4+ and CD3+CD8+ populations were FACS-sorted from unstimulated pre-transplant donor and recipient cells taken from spleen or lymph nodes. Here is what the overall study found, with its caveats: GvH clones turned up in recipient bone marrow, with some appearing earlier in ileal mucosa or blood, a pattern consistent with an intestinal mucosal origin. Conclusions were limited by the relatively low number and heterogeneity of intestinal transplant patients. In the allografts of patients with donor T cell macrochimerism, GvH to HvG T cell clonal ratios were high. Early after transplant, peak levels of circulating GvH clones were associated with declines in HvG clones.

Trimming removed 0 bases from V and 0 bases from J, leaving 14 bases between the germline ends. CDR1 and CDR2 (KGHSH, LQKENI) derive from the germline V gene. The CDR3, from cysteine to phenylalanine, totals 17 residues. CDR3 DNA is the only sequence kept; it has 51 bases, read in frame from the first base. Library preparation used the immunoSEQ multiplex PCR assay. For most patients, genomic DNA was isolated with the Qiagen DNeasy Blood and Tissue Kit and shipped frozen to Adaptive Biotechnologies for TCR sequencing. For most patients, genomic DNA was subjected to high-throughput TCR-beta CDR3 sequencing by Adaptive Biotechnologies. In the authors' own workflow: TCR sequencing data were retrieved from Adaptive's ImmunoSEQ software for 15 to 20 patients, whereas a few other patients were processed with MiXCR and VDJtools. To correct CD4 versus CD8 sorting errors, sequences present in both subsets at a frequency ratio below 5:1 were removed. CDR3 nucleotide sequences shared between donor and recipient were removed because the origin of such sequences could not be assigned. Alloreactive clones required at least 2-fold expansion over unstimulated cells and minimum CFSE-low frequency of 0.002% (template counts) or 0.001% (read counts). A clone was considered mappable if detected in the sequenced pre-transplant spleen, lymph node, or MLR CFSE-low populations of the donor or recipient. The cumulative frequency of alloreactive clones was calculated as a percentage of all sequences, weighted by copy number. TCRdb retrieved this table from immuneACCESS and kept in-frame rearrangements only. Not all clones are present; in checked studies, unresolved V genes account for under half, and no reason is known for the remainder. V and J calls and clone size follow that table, whereas D and trimming were derived from the DNA. The sample table shows about 120,000 clones, and 85% to 95% are seen once. The ten largest clones capture more than 0.1% of the sample.

Details on this clone: The antigen it binds to is not known. Per-base qualities were not stored, and no clone one base away is much larger.

The sequence derives from a human donor who received an intestinal transplant. Specimen: unstimulated CD4+ T cells sorted from spleen or lymph node cells, collected before intestinal transplant. The rearrangement combines TRBV18 with TRBJ1-2; TRBD1 is possibly the D segment (5 matching bases). The CDR3 reads CASSPPFGALTNYGYTF. The DNA sequence follows: TGTGCCAGCTCACCACCGTTTGGGGCGCTTACTAACTATGGCTACACCTTC.